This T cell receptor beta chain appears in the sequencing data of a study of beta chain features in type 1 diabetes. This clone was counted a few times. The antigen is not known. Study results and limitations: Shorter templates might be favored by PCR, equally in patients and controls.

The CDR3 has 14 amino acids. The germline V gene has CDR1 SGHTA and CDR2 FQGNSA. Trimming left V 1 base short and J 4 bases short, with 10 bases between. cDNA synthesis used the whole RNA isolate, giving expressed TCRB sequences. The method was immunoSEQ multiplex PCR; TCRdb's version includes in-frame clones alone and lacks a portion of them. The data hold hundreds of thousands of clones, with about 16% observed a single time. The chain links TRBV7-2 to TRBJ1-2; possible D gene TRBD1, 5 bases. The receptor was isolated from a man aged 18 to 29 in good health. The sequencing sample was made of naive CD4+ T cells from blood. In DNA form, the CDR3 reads TGTGCCAGCAGCTTAGAGGGGACGGTCTATGGCTACACCTTC. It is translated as CASSLEGTVYGYTF.